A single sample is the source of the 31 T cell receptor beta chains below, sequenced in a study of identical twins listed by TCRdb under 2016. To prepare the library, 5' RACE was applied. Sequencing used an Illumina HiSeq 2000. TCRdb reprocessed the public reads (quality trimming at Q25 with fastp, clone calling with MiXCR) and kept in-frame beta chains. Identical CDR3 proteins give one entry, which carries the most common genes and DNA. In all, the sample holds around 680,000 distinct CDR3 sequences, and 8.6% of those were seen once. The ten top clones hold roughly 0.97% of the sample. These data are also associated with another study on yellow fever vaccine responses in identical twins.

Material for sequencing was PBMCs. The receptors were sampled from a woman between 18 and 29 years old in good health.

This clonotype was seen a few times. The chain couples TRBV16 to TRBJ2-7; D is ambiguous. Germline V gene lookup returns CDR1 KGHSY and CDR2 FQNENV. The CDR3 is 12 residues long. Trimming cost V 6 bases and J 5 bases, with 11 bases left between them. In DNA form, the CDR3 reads TGTGCCAGCAGGCACTCCCCGGACGAGCAGTACTTC. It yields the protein CASRHSPDEQYF. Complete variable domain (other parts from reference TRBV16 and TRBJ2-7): GEEVAQTPKHLVRGEGQKAKLYCAPIKGHSYVFWYQQVLKNEFKFLISFQNENVFDETGMPKERFSAKCLPNSPCSLEIQATKLEDSAVYFCASRHSPDEQYFGPGTRLTVT.

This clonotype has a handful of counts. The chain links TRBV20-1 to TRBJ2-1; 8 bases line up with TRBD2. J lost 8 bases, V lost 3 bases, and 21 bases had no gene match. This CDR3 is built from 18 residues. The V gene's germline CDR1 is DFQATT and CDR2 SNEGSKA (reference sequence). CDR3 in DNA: TGCAGTGCTAGGTCCCCTTTAGCGGGATATCGGACCCCCGATGAGCAGTTCTTC. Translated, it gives CSARSPLAGYRTPDEQFF.

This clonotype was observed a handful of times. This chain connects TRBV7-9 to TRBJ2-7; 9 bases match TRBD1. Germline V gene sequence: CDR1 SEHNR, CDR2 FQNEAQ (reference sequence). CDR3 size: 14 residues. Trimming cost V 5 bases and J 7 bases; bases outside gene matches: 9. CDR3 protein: CASSPTGGGMEQYF. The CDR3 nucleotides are TGTGCCAGCAGCCCTACAGGGGGCGGAATGGAGCAGTACTTC. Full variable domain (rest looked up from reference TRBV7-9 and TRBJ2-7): DTGVSQNPRHKITKRGQNVTFRCDPISEHNRLYWYRQTLGQGPEFLTYFQNEAQLEKSRLLSDRFSAERPKGSFSTLEIQRTEQGDSAMYLCASSPTGGGMEQYFGPGTRLTVT.

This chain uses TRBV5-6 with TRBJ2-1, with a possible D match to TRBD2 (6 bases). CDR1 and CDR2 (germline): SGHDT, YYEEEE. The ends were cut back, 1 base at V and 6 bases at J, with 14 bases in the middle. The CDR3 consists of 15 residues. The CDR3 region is CASSLLTSRFNEQFF. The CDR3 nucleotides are TGTGCCAGCAGCTTGTTGACTAGTCGTTTCAATGAGCAGTTCTTC.

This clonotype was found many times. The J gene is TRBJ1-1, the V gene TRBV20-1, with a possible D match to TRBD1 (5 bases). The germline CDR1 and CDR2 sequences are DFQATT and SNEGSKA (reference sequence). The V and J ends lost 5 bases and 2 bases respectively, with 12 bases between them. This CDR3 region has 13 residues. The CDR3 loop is CSAPGGVNTEAFF. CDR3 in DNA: TGCAGTGCTCCCGGAGGGGTAAACACTGAAGCTTTCTTT.

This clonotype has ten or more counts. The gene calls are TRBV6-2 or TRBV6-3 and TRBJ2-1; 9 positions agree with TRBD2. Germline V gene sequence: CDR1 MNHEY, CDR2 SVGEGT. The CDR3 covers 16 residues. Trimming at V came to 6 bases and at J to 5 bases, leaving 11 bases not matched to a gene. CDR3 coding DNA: TGTGCCAGCAGGTTACTAGCGGGCCTACATAACAATGAGCAGTTCTTC. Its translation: CASRLLAGLHNNEQFF.

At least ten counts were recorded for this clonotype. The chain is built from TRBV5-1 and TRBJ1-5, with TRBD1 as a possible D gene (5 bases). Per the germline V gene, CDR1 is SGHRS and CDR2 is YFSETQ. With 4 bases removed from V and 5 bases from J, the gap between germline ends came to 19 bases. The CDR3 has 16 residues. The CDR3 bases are TGCGCCAGCAGCCTGGGACCTCGGCAACGCTATCAGCCCCAGCATTTT. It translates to CASSLGPRQRYQPQHF.

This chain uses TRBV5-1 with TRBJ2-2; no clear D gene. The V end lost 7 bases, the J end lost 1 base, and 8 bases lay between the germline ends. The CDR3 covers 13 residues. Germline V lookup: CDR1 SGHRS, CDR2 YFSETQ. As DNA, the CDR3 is TGCGCCAGCGGTCCAGAGAACACCGGGGAGCTGTTTTTT. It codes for CASGPENTGELFF.

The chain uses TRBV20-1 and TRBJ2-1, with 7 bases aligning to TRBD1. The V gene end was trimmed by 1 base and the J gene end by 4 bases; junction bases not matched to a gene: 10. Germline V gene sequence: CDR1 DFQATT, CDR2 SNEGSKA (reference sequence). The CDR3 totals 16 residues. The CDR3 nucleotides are TGCAGTGCTAGAGGCAACCGGGACAGACAATACAATGAGCAGTTCTTC. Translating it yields CSARGNRDRQYNEQFF.

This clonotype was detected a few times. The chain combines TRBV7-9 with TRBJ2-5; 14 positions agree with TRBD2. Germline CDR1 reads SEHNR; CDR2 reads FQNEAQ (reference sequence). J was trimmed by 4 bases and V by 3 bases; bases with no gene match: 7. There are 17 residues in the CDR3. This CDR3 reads CASSFYRGLAGGETQYF. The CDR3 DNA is TGTGCCAGCAGCTTCTACCGCGGACTAGCGGGAGGAGAGACCCAGTACTTC.

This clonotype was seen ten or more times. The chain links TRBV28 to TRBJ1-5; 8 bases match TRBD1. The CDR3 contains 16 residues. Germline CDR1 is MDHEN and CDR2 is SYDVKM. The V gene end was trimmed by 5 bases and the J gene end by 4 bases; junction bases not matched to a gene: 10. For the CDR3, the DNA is TGTGCCAGCAGTGCATGGACAGGGTTAGGTAATCAGCCCCAGCATTTT. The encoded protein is CASSAWTGLGNQPQHF.

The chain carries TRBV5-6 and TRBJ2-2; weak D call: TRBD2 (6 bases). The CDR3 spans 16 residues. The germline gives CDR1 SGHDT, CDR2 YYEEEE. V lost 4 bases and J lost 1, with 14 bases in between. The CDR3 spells CASSLPGGMNTGELFF. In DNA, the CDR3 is TGTGCCAGCAGCCTCCCGGGCGGGATGAACACCGGGGAGCTGTTTTTT.

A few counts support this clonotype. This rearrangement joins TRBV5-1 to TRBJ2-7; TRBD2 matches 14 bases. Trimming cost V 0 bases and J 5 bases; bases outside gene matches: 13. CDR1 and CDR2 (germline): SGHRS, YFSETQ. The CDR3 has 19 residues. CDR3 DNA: TGCGCCAGCAGCTTGGCCGGGACTAGCGGGGGCCCATTTATGAACGAGCAGTACTTC. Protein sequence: CASSLAGTSGGPFMNEQYF.

The CDR3 reads CASSFGSNPEAFF. CDR3 DNA sequence: TGTGCCAGCAGCTTCGGCTCCAATCCTGAAGCTTTCTTT. The chain joins TRBV7-9 to TRBJ1-1, with unresolved D. Germline lookup yields CDR1 SEHNR and CDR2 FQNEAQ (reference sequence). Trimming stripped 3 bases from V and 6 bases from J, with 11 bases between. The CDR3 runs to 13 residues.

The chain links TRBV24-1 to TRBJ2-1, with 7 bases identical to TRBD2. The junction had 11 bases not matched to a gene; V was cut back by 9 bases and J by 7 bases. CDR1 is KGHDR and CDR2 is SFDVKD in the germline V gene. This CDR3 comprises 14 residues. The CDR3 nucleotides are TGTGCCACCGGGGGGGTCCTGGGGGGGAATGAGCAGTTCTTC. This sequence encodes CATGGVLGGNEQFF.

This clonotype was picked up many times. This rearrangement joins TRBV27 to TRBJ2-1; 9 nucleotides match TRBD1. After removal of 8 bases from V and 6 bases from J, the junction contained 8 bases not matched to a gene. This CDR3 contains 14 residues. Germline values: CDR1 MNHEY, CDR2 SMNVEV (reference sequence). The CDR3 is CASADRGQGNEQFF. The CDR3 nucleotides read TGTGCCAGCGCCGACCGGGGACAGGGCAATGAGCAGTTCTTC.

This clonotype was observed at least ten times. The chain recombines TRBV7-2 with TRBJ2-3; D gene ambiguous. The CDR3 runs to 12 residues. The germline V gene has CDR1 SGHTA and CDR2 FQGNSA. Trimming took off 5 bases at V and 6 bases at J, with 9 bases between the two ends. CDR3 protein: CASSHFRDTQYF. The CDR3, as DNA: TGTGCCAGCAGCCACTTCCGGGATACGCAGTATTTT.

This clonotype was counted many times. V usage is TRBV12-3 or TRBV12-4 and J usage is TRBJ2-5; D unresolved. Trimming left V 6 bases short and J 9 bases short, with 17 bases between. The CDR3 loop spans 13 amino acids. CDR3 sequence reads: CASSPPERNPQYF. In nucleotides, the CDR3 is TGTGCCAGCAGCCCCCCAGAAAGGAATCCCCAGTACTTC.

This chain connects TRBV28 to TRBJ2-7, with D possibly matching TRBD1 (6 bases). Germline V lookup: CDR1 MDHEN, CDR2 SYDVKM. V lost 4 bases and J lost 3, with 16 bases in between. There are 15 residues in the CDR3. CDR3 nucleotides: TGTGCCAGCAGTTCCCCGTCAGGGGACCTCTACGAGCAGTACTTC. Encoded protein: CASSSPSGDLYEQYF.

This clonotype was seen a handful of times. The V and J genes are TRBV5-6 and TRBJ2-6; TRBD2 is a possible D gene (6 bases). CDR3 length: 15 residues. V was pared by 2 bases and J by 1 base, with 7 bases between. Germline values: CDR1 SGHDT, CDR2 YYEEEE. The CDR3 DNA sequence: TGTGCCAGCAGCTTTGCGGGATCTGGGGCCAACGTCCTGACTTTC. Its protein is CASSFAGSGANVLTF.

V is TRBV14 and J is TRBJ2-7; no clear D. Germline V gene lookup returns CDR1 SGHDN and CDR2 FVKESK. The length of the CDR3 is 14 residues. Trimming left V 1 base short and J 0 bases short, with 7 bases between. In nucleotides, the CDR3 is TGTGCCAGCAGCCAAGGTGAGGTCTCCTACGAGCAGTACTTC. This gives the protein CASSQGEVSYEQYF.

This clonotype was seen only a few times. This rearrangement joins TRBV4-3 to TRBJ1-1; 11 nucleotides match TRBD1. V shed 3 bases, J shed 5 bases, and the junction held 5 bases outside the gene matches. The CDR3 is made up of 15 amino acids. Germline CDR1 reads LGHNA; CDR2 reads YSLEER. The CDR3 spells CASSQGTGGGTEAFF. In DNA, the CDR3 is TGCGCCAGCAGCCAGGGGACAGGGGGGGGTACTGAAGCTTTCTTT.

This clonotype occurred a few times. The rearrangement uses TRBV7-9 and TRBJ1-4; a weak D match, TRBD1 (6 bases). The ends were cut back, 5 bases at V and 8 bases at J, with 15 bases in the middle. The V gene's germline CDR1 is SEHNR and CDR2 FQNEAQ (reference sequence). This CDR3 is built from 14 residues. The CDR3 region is CASSPSGTKEKLFF. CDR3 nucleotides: TGTGCCAGCAGCCCTTCCGGGACAAAGGAAAAACTGTTTTTT.

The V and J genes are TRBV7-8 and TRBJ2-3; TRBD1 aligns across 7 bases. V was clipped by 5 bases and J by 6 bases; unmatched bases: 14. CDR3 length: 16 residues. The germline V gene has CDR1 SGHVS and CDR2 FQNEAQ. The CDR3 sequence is CASSPWQGVGFDTQYF. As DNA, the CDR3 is TGTGCCAGCAGCCCTTGGCAGGGGGTCGGGTTCGATACGCAGTATTTT. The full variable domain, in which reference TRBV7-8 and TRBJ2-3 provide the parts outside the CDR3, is GAGVSQSPRYKVAKRGQDVALRCDPISGHVSLFWYQQALGQGPEFLTYFQNEAQLDKSGLPSDRFFAERPEGSVSTLKIQRTQQEDSAVYLCASSPWQGVGFDTQYFGPGTRLTVL.

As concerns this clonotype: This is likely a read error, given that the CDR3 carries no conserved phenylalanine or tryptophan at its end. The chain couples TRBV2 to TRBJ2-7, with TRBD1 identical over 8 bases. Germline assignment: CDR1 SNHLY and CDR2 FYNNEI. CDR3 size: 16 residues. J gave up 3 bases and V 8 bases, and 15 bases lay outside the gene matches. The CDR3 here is CASRSLGDRPGYEQYL. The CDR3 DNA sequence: TGTGCCAGCCGATCCCTTGGGGACAGGCCGGGCTACGAGCAGTACCTC.

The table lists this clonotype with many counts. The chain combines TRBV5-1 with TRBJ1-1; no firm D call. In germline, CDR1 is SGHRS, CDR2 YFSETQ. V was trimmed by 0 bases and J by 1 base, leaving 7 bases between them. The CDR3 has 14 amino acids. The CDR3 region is CASSLVSGNTEAFF. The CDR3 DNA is TGCGCCAGCAGCTTGGTTTCAGGGAACACTGAAGCTTTCTTT.

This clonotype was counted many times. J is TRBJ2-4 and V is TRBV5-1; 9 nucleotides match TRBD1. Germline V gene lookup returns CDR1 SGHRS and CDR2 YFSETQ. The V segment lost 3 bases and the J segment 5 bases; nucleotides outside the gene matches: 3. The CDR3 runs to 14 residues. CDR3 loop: CASSWGQGENIQYF. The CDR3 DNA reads TGCGCCAGCAGCTGGGGACAGGGCGAAAACATTCAGTACTTC.

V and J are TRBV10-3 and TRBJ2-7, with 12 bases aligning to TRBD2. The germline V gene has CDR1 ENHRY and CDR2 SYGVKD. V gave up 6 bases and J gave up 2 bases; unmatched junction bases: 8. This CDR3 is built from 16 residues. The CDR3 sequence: CAIRRWTSGVTYEQYF. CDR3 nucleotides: TGTGCCATCAGGCGGTGGACTAGCGGGGTTACCTACGAGCAGTACTTC.

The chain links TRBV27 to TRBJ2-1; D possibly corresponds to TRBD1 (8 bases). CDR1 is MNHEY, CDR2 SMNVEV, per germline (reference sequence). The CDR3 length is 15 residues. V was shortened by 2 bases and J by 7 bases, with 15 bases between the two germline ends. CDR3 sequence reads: CASSLGNRGGNEQFF. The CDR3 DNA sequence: TGTGCCAGCAGTTTAGGAAACAGGGGGGGAAATGAGCAGTTCTTC.

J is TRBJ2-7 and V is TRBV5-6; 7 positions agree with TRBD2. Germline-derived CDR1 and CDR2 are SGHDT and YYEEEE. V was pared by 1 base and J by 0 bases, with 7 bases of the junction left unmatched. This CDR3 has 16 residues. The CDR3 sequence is CASSLPGSGGSYEQYF. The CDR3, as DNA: TGTGCCAGCAGCTTGCCCGGTTCGGGGGGCTCCTACGAGCAGTACTTC.

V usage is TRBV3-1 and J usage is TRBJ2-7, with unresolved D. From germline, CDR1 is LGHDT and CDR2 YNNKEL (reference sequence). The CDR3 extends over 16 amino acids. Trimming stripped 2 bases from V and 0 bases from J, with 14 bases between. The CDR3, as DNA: TGTGCCAGCAGCCAAACTGCGCCTGGCAGCTCCTACGAGCAGTACTTC. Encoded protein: CASSQTAPGSSYEQYF.